These T cell receptor beta chains were read from a single sample in a study of shared clonotypes between healthy human individuals. TCRdb keeps only in-frame clones here, not all; method: immunoSEQ multiplex PCR. The sample contains about 730,000 clones, about two thirds of which appear only once. Sequencing was done on a sample of memory CD4+ T cells sorted from blood. The receptors originated from a woman in her 30s in good health. The CDR3 runs from the conserved cysteine through the conserved F or W. The D gene is left open where the match is weak. Clone size, where shown, is once, few, many, or a class for clones that have expanded.

clone_size | d_call | j_call | v_call | cdr3_aa | cdr3_nt
NA | NA | TRBJ1-6 | TRBV2 | CASSDRGYGSPLHF | TGTGCCAGCAGTGACCGGGGGTATGGTTCACCCCTCCACTTT
NA | NA | TRBJ1-5 | TRBV5-6 | CASSLGLRNQPQHF | TGTGCCAGCAGCTTGGGACTCAGGAATCAGCCCCAGCATTTT
few | NA | TRBJ1-1 | TRBV7-2 | CASSTTANTEAFF | TGTGCCAGCAGTACGACCGCGAACACTGAAGCTTTCTTT
NA | NA | TRBJ2-7 | TRBV28 | CASSLGGHSYEQYF | TGTGCCAGCAGTTTAGGGGGGCACTCCTACGAGCAGTACTTC
NA | NA | TRBJ2-2 | TRBV27 | CASSSRPQETTGELFF | TGTGCCAGCAGTTCACGGCCCCAGGAGACCACCGGGGAGCTGTTTTTT
NA | NA | TRBJ2-1 | TRBV21-1 | CASSTGGGGNEQFF | TGTGCCAGCAGCACTGGGGGAGGGGGAAATGAGCAGTTCTTC
NA | NA | TRBJ1-1 | TRBV6-1 | CASSEAGGMNTEAFF | TGTGCCAGCAGTGAAGCGGGGGGAATGAACACTGAAGCTTTCTTT
NA | TRBD1 | TRBJ2-1 | TRBV5-8 | CASSLDRGYPFF | TGTGCCAGCAGCTTGGACAGGGGATATCCGTTCTTC
NA | NA | TRBJ1-1 | TRBV4-1 | CASSQVGVSTEAFF | TGCGCCAGCAGCCAAGTGGGGGTGAGCACTGAAGCTTTCTTT
NA | TRBD2 | TRBJ2-7 | TRBV19 | CASSMIAGAPSYEQYF | TGTGCCAGTAGTATGATAGCGGGGGCCCCGTCCTACGAGCAGTACTTC
NA | NA | TRBJ2-5 | TRBV5-4 | CASSQQGRQYF | TGTGCCAGCAGCCAACAGGGTAGGCAGTACTTC
once | NA | TRBJ2-5 | TRBV28 | CASSLADQETQYF | TGTGCCAGCAGTTTGGCGGACCAAGAGACCCAGTACTTC
NA | NA | TRBJ1-1 | TRBV10-3 | CAISDKGNRNTEAFF | TGTGCCATCAGTGACAAGGGAAATAGGAACACTGAAGCTTTCTTT
NA | NA | TRBJ2-2 | TRBV7-6 | CASSLAAAANTGELFF | TGTGCCAGCAGCTTAGCGGCGGCAGCGAACACCGGGGAGCTGTTTTTT
NA | TRBD1 | TRBJ2-5 | TRBV5-1 | CASSFQGDLETQYF | TGCGCCAGCAGCTTCCAGGGGGACCTGGAGACCCAGTACTTC
few | TRBD1 | TRBJ1-1 | TRBV27 | CASRKGAGNTEAFF | TGTGCCAGCAGGAAGGGGGCGGGGAACACTGAAGCTTTCTTT
NA | NA | TRBJ1-2 | TRBV9 | CASSVGGENYGYTF | TGTGCCAGCAGCGTTGGGGGGGAGAACTATGGCTACACCTTC
NA | TRBD1 | TRBJ2-5 | TRBV2 | CASSSGTGAGWTQYF | TGTGCCAGCAGCTCCGGGACAGGGGCCGGTTGGACCCAGTACTTC
NA | TRBD1 | TRBJ2-7 | TRBV9 | CASSDPDRGHYEQYF | TGTGCCAGCAGCGATCCGGACAGGGGGCACTACGAGCAGTACTTC
NA | TRBD1 | TRBJ1-4 | TRBV7-8 | CASSFNGMGTVNEKLFF | TGTGCCAGCAGCTTTAATGGAATGGGGACAGTTAATGAAAAACTGTTTTTT
NA | TRBD2 | TRBJ2-7 | TRBV9 | CASSVSGRADEQYF | TGTGCCAGCAGCGTAAGCGGGAGGGCCGACGAGCAGTACTTC
NA | NA | TRBJ1-1 | TRBV5-1 | CASSSNPGVTEAFF | TGCGCCAGCAGCTCCAACCCAGGGGTTACTGAAGCTTTCTTT
NA | TRBD1 | TRBJ2-3 | TRBV5-4 | CAGSPGQADTQYF | TGTGCCGGCAGCCCGGGACAGGCAGATACGCAGTATTTT
NA | TRBD1 | TRBJ1-4 | TRBV30 | CAWSAPGQPSTNEKLFF | TGTGCCTGGAGTGCACCGGGACAGCCGTCAACTAATGAAAAACTGTTTTTT
NA | TRBD1 | TRBJ2-7 | TRBV11-2 | CASSFLGTGKAEGEYEQYF | TGTGCCAGCAGCTTCCTTGGGACAGGGAAGGCGGAAGGTGAATACGAGCAGTACTTC
few | TRBD2 | TRBJ2-1 | TRBV9 | CASSVALAGPPHEQFF | TGTGCCAGCAGCGTAGCTCTAGCGGGACCCCCCCATGAGCAGTTCTTC
NA | NA | TRBJ1-2 | TRBV11-2 | CASSLGDIGYTF | TGTGCCAGCAGCTTGGGGGACATTGGCTACACCTTC
NA | NA | TRBJ2-4 | TRBV11-2 | CASSFGGGVDIQYF | TGTGCCAGCAGTTTCGGCGGGGGCGTTGACATTCAGTACTTC
few | NA | TRBJ2-2 | TRBV27 | CASGTNTGELFF | TGTGCCAGCGGAACGAACACCGGGGAGCTGTTTTTT
NA | TRBD1 | TRBJ1-3 | TRBV4-1 | CASSHQPRDRGNTIYF | TGCGCCAGCAGCCATCAGCCCCGGGACAGAGGAAACACCATATATTTT
NA | NA | TRBJ2-7 | TRBV5-1 | CASSSHQGPSYEQYF | TGCGCCAGCAGCTCCCATCAGGGCCCTTCCTACGAGCAGTACTTC
NA | TRBD2 | TRBJ2-1 | TRBV5-1 | CASSLGPGGPNEQFF | TGCGCCAGCAGCTTGGGGCCGGGAGGGCCGAATGAGCAGTTCTTC
NA | TRBD2 | TRBJ2-3 | TRBV9 | CASSPREGNVDTQYF | TGTGCCAGCAGCCCACGGGAGGGTAATGTGGATACGCAGTATTTT
NA | NA | TRBJ1-2 | TRBV28 | CASSLLGREGYGYTF | TGTGCCAGCAGTTTATTAGGGAGGGAGGGCTATGGCTACACCTTC
NA | NA | TRBJ2-7 | TRBV6-1 | CASSENRYEQYF | TGTGCCAGCAGTGAAAACCGATACGAGCAGTACTTC
NA | NA | TRBJ1-2 | TRBV30 | CAWSLTSYGYTF | TGTGCCTGGAGTCTGACAAGCTATGGCTACACCTTC
once | TRBD1 | TRBJ2-1 | TRBV6-1 | CASTGQGYYNEQFF | TGTGCCAGCACGGGACAGGGGTACTACAATGAGCAGTTCTTC
many | TRBD1 | TRBJ1-6 | TRBV30 | CAWSDRAGQGHSPLHF | TGTGCCTGGAGTGACCGCGCGGGACAGGGGCACTCACCCCTCCACTTT
NA | NA | TRBJ2-6 | TRBV7-9 | CASSPSGPDGANVLTF | TGTGCCAGCAGCCCCTCAGGGCCCGATGGGGCCAACGTCCTGACTTTC
once | TRBD1 | TRBJ2-7 | TRBV19 | CASSTTGTPSYEQYF | TGTGCCAGTAGTACGACAGGGACCCCCTCCTACGAGCAGTACTTC
NA | TRBD1 | TRBJ1-2 | TRBV6-4 | CASSGQGSDYGYTF | TGTGCCAGCAGTGGACAGGGAAGTGACTATGGCTACACCTTC
NA | NA | TRBJ2-3 | TRBV21-1 | CASSKEWGTSGRWRGTDTQYF | TGTGCCAGCAGCAAAGAGTGGGGGACTAGCGGGAGGTGGAGGGGCACAGATACGCAGTATTTT
NA | TRBD2 | TRBJ2-7 | TRBV2 | CASSVTAGNYEQYF | TGTGCCAGCAGTGTTACAGCGGGAAACTACGAGCAGTACTTC
NA | NA | TRBJ1-2 | TRBV5-6 | CAQRPSRTF | TGTGCCCAAAGGCCGAGTCGTACCTTC
NA | NA | TRBJ1-4 | TRBV6-5 | CASSSTYNEKLFF | TGTGCCAGCAGTTCGACCTATAATGAAAAACTGTTTTTT
NA | NA | TRBJ1-2 | TRBV28 | CASSLRAVYGYTF | TGTGCCAGCAGTTTAAGGGCAGTATATGGCTACACCTTC
NA | TRBD2 | TRBJ2-1 | TRBV18 | CASSPSRTSTSNEQFF | TGTGCCAGCTCACCGTCAAGGACTAGCACTAGCAATGAGCAGTTCTTC
NA | NA | TRBJ2-3 | TRBV11-2 | CASSSRLRSDTQYF | TGTGCCAGCTCCTCGCGGCTGAGATCAGATACGCAGTATTTT
NA | NA | TRBJ1-2 | TRBV28 | CASSSTSGYTF | TGTGCCAGCAGCTCTACTAGCGGCTACACCTTC
NA | NA | TRBJ2-3 | TRBV19 | CASSLQKLTDTQYF | TGTGCCAGTAGTTTACAGAAACTCACAGATACGCAGTATTTT